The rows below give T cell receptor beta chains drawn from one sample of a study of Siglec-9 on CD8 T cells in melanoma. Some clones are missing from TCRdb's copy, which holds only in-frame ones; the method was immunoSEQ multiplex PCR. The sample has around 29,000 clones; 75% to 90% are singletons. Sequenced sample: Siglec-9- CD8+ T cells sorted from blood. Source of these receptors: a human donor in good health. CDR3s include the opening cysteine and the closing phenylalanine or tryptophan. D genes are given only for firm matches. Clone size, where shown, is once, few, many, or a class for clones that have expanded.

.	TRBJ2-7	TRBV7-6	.	TGTGCCAGCAGCTTAGATGTGGGATGGAAATACGAGCAGTACTTC	CASSLDVGWKYEQYF
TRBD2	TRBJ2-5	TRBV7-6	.	TGTGCCATAGGTAGCGGGACGCGGGAGACCCAGTACTTC	CAIGSGTRETQYF
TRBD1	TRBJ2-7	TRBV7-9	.	TGTGCCAGCAGCCTCAACCGGGACAGGGAACCCGAGCAGTACTTC	CASSLNRDREPEQYF
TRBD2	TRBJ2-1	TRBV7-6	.	TGTGCCAGCAGCTTATTTCGTCTAGCGGAATACAATGAGCAGTTCTTC	CASSLFRLAEYNEQFF
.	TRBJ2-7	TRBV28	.	TGTGCCAGCAGTTTAGGCTACGAGCAGTACTTC	CASSLGYEQYF
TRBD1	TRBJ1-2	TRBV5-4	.	TGTGCCAGCAGCTTGGCCGGGGACAGGGGTACCTATGGCTACACCTTC	CASSLAGDRGTYGYTF
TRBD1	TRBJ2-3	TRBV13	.	TGTGCCAGCAGCTCCCGGGACAGGGGTACAGATACGCAGTATTTT	CASSSRDRGTDTQYF
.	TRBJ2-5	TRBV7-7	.	TGTGCTAGCAGCTTATCAGTAGGCCAAGAGACCCAGTACTTC	CASSLSVGQETQYF
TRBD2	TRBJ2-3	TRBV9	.	TGTGCCAGCAGCACAACTAGCGGGGGGAACACAGATACGCAGTATTTT	CASSTTSGGNTDTQYF
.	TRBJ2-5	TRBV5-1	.	TGCGCCAGCAGCTTTGGTGGGTCCCAAGAGACCCAGTACTTC	CASSFGGSQETQYF
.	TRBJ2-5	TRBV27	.	TGTGCCAGCAGTTTTGGCGGCCGGGAGACCCAGTACTTC	CASSFGGRETQYF
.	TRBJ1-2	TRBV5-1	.	TGCGCCAGCAGCTTGCAGGGAGTAGACTATGGCTACACCTTC	CASSLQGVDYGYTF
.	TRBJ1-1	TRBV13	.	TGTGCCAGCAGTTGGAGGTCTGAGTGGGACACTGAAGCTTTCTTT	CASSWRSEWDTEAFF
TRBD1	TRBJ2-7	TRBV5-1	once	TGCGCCAGCAGCTTCGGGACAGGGCTAGCGTACGAGCAGTACTTC	CASSFGTGLAYEQYF
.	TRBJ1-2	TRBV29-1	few	TGCAGCGTTTATGACTATGGCTACACCTTC	CSVYDYGYTF
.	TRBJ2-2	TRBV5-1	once	TGCGCCAGCAGCCAGACAGGTATAGCGAATTACACCGGGGAGCTGTTTTTT	CASSQTGIANYTGELFF
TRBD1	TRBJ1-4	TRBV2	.	TGTGCCAGCAGGAAACCTGGACAGGTCGGGGAAAAACTGTTTTTT	CASRKPGQVGEKLFF
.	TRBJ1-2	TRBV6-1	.	TGTGCCAGCGCCATGGGGGGCGAGGTCTATGGCTACACCTTC	CASAMGGEVYGYTF
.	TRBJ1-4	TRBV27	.	TGTGCCAGCAGTTTATCTGTAGCAACTAATGAAAAACTGTTTTTT	CASSLSVATNEKLFF
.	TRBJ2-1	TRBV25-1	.	TGTGCCAGCAGTGAACAGGGCGTAGGCTACAATGAGCAGTTCTTC	CASSEQGVGYNEQFF
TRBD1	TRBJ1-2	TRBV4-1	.	TGCGCCAGCAGCCTACAGGGGGTAAGCCCCTATGGCTACACCTTC	CASSLQGVSPYGYTF
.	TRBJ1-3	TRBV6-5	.	TGTGCCAGCAGTTACAATTGGCCCCGGAACACCATATATTTT	CASSYNWPRNTIYF
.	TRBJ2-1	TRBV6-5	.	TGTGCCAGCAGTTACATAAAGGGGGGTGAGCAGTTCTTC	CASSYIKGGEQFF
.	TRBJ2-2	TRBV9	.	.	CASSSSGTGELFF
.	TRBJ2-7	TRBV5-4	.	TGTGCCAGCACCTACGATTCGGGAAAGCAGTACTTC	CASTYDSGKQYF
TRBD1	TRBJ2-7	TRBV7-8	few	TGTGCCAGCAGCTTAGGGGGACAGGCTAGCTCCTACGAGCAGTACTTC	CASSLGGQASSYEQYF
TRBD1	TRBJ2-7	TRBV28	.	TGTGCCAGCAGTTCATGGAGGGACAGGGACTACGAGCAGTACTTC	CASSSWRDRDYEQYF
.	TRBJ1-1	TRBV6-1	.	TGTGCCAGCTGGGGGGGCGGGGGCACTGAAGCTTTCTTT	CASWGGGGTEAFF
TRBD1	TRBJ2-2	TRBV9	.	TGTGCCAGCAGCGCTCAGGGGGACACCGGGGAGCTGTTTTTT	CASSAQGDTGELFF
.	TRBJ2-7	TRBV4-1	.	TGCGCCAGCAGCCAAGGAGGGTCATCAAAACCCTACGAGCAGTACTTC	CASSQGGSSKPYEQYF
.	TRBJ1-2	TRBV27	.	TGTGCCAGCAGTCCTAAGACAGACCACTATGGCTACACCTTC	CASSPKTDHYGYTF
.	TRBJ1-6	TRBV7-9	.	TGTGCCAGCAGCTTAGGAGCCACCTCCTCACCCCTCCACTTT	CASSLGATSSPLHF
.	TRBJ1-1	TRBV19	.	TGTGCCAGTAGTACGGGAATGAACACTGAAGCTTTCTTT	CASSTGMNTEAFF
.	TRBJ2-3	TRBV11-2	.	TGTGCCAGCAGCGGGATGACCGGGATCGCCGAGGCAGATACGCAGTATTTT	CASSGMTGIAEADTQYF
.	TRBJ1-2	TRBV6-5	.	TGTGCCAGCAGTTACGGGGGTAACTATGGCTACACCTTC	CASSYGGNYGYTF
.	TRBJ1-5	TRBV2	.	TGTGCCAGCAGTGAAGCGAGGACACATAATCAGCCCCAGCATTTT	CASSEARTHNQPQHF
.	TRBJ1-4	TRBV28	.	TGTGCCAGCCGGCTCCAGGGTACTAATGAAAAACTGTTTTTT	CASRLQGTNEKLFF
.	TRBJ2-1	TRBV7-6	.	TGTGCCAGCAGCTTATATAGCTCCTACAATGAGCAGTTCTTC	CASSLYSSYNEQFF
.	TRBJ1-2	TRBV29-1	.	TGCAGCGTCGAGACGGATGCCTATGGCTACACCTTC	CSVETDAYGYTF
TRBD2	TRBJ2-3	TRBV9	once	TGTGCCAGCAACCAACTAGCGGGGGCCCTCACAGATACGCAGTATTTT	CASNQLAGALTDTQYF
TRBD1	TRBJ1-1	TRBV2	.	TGTGCCAGCAGTTCTACAGGGGAAAACACTGAAGCTTTCTTT	CASSSTGENTEAFF
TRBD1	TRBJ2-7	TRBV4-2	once	TGTGCCAGCAGCCAAGGGACAGGGGGCGTATACGAGCAGTACTTC	CASSQGTGGVYEQYF
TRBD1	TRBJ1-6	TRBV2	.	TGTGCCAGCAGTGAGCACCGGGACAGGGCTTCCCCCCTCCACTTT	CASSEHRDRASPLHF
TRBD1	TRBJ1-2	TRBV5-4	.	TGTGCCAGCAGCTTTGCAGGGGGATCCGGCTACACCTTC	CASSFAGGSGYTF
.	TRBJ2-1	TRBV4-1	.	TGCGCCAGCAGCCAAAGCGAGGAGTACTCCTACAATGAGCAGTTCTTC	CASSQSEEYSYNEQFF